The table lists the clone carrying this TCR beta chain with a few counts. This specimen belongs to a study of patients and donors after allogeneic stem cell transplantation. Each CDR3 protein gets one entry after TCRdb re-called the RT-PCR reads with MiXCR. This table has some 60,000 distinct CDR3 sequences, 13% appearing once. CDR1 is MNHEY, CDR2 SVGAGI, per germline. V lost 6 bases, J lost 4 bases, and 18 bases lay in between. The CDR3 totals 15 residues. The sequenced material came from blood, either unsorted or a sorted T cell fraction (not recorded which). The chain employs TRBV6-5 and TRBJ1-2; D unclear. The sequence was obtained from a human donor who was either an allogeneic HSCT recipient or a stem cell or donor lymphocyte infusion donor (not recorded which). It is not recorded whose cells these are; they may come from a transplant donor. Here the CDR3 DNA reads TGTGCCAGCAGCAATGGGTTGACGGGTCTCTATGGCTACACCTTC. Encoded protein: CASSNGLTGLYGYTF.